The T cell receptor (beta chain) described here comes from a study of blood T cell repertoires in COVID-19. Study as a whole: Specimens from acute and convalescent COVID-19 originated in the United States, Italy and Spain. T cells, B-cell-depleted T cells, or PBMCs supplied cDNA or gDNA.

As handled by the study authors: Cell counts per sample came from amplifying reference gene primers. TCRdb's table, derived via immunoSEQ multiplex PCR, lists solely in-frame clones and lacks some. D and trimming come from the DNA, and the V and J calls and clone size come from that table. The data show 100,000 to 150,000 clones, about nine tenths seen once. CDR1 and CDR2 (germline): LNHDA, SQIVND (reference sequence). CDR3 size: 14 residues. Trimming took 3 bases from V and 5 from J, leaving 13 bases between them. The source is a man aged 45-60 years with active COVID-19. This chain connects TRBV19 to TRBJ1-1; D remains ambiguous. The specimen was peripheral blood. The CDR3 coding sequence is TGTGCCAGTAGTATTCCCCGCCGCGAGACTGAAGCTTTCTTT. It is translated as CASSIPRRETEAFF.